Detailed here is one TCR beta chain. Its antigen is not known. The data originate from a study of cytomegalovirus exposure and HLA in healthy donors. CDR3 length: 15 residues. V lost 7 bases and J 2 bases, leaving 15 bases between the germline ends. Germline CDR1 is LNHDA and CDR2 is SQIVND (reference sequence). PCR employed 60 Vbeta and 13 Jbeta primers. Data came from immunoSEQ multiplex PCR; TCRdb stores just in-frame clones and leaves some out. Of about 200,000 clones listed, 82% are singletons. Overall study results and limits: Differences between HLA loci emerged in a later analysis of TCR association rates, with DRB1 most and HLA-C fewest.

Sequenced: PBMCs. J is TRBJ1-5 and V is TRBV19, with D tentatively TRBD1 (5 bases). The receptor comes from a middle-aged man in good health and CMV-seropositive. The CDR3 loop is CASKAAAGRNQPQHF. The DNA for the CDR3 is TGTGCCAGTAAGGCCGCAGCAGGGCGCAATCAGCCCCAGCATTTT.